One and the same sample provided the 4 T cell receptor beta chains below, sequenced in a study of vaccination effects on CD4 cells after COVID-19. ViraFEST assay sequencing came after antigen-specific CD4+ T cells were expanded with viral peptide pools. Researchers isolated CD4+ T cells once approximately eleven days of culture had elapsed. Infection with SARS-CoV-2 occurred in the person between March and December 2020, and PCR confirmed it. These TCRs' antigens remain unknown. TCRdb's copy holds only in-frame clones and misses some; the assay was immunoSEQ multiplex PCR. The data contain under 65,000 clones, under 80% of them seen just once; the ten biggest clones take up approximately 5.8%. The starting material was CD4+ T cells from PBMCs cultured with HIV peptides, obtained before COVID-19 vaccination. Subset of the sample: HIV-1 Nef peptide pool negative control/reference culture. The receptors were sampled from a human donor who had a prior SARS-CoV-2 infection.

The CDR3 reads CASSISGVTNEKLFF. The CDR3 region has the DNA TGTGCCAGCAGCATTTCAGGGGTCACTAATGAAAAACTGTTTTTT. This chain uses TRBV5-4 with TRBJ1-4, with D maybe TRBD1 (6 bases). This CDR3 spans 15 amino acids. From germline, CDR1 is SGHNT and CDR2 YYREEE (reference sequence). Trimming took 4 bases from V and 2 from J, leaving 12 bases between them.

This clone has only a few counts. DNA for the CDR3: TGTGCCAGCAGCCCGACGCCGGAACTATATAGCAATCAGCCCCAGCATTTT. It specifies CASSPTPELYSNQPQHF. The chain joins TRBV27 to TRBJ1-5, with unresolved D. The germline CDR1 and CDR2 sequences are MNHEY and SMNVEV (reference sequence). The CDR3 runs to 17 residues. V dropped 6 bases and J dropped 0 bases, with 18 bases sitting between them.

This clone showed up just a few times. CDR3 region: CAWSVVGRDEKLFF. In DNA, the CDR3 is TGTGCCTGGAGTGTGGTGGGGAGGGATGAAAAACTGTTTTTT. The V gene is TRBV30, the J gene TRBJ1-4; D is uncertain. Germline V gene data show CDR1 as GTSNPN and CDR2 as SVGIG (reference sequence). Trimming pared 0 bases from V and 6 bases from J, leaving 11 bases between. This CDR3 region has 14 residues.

The chain is built from TRBV19 and TRBJ1-6; D is unclear. There are 13 residues in the CDR3. V lost 9 bases to trimming and J lost 6 bases, with 12 bases between them. Germline V lookup: CDR1 LNHDA, CDR2 SQIVND (reference sequence). The CDR3 is CASTSRANSPLHF. The CDR3, as DNA: TGTGCCAGCACAAGTAGGGCTAATTCACCCCTCCACTTT.